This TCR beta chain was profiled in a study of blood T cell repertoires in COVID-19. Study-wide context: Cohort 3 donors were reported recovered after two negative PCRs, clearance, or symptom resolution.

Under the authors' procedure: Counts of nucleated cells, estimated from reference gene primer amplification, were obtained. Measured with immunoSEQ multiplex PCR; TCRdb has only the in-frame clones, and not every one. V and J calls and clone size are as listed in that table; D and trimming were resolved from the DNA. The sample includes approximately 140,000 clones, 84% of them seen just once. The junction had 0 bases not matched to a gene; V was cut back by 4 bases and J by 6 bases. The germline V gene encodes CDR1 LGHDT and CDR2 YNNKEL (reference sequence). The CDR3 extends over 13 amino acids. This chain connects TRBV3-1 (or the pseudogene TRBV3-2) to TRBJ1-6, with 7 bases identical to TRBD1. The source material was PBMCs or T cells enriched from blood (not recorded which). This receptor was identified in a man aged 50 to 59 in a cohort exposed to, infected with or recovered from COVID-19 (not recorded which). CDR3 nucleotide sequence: TGTGCCAGCAGCCGGGACAGTAATTCACCCCTCCACTTT. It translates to CASSRDSNSPLHF.